This TCR beta chain was observed in a study of T cell changes during pregnancy in multiple sclerosis. This CDR3 comprises 16 residues. With 1 base clipped from V and 8 bases from J, the junction kept 9 bases outside the gene matches. The germline gives CDR1 SGHRS, CDR2 YFSETQ. Sequenced by immunoSEQ multiplex PCR; TCRdb stores in-frame clones only, minus some. The repertoire holds tens of thousands of clones, with approximately 90% as singletons. The chain is built from TRBV5-1 and TRBJ2-3, with TRBD2 matching 11 bases. This TCR came from a female donor with multiple sclerosis, enrolled in a pregnancy study. The sequenced sample was peripheral blood, obtained in the third trimester of pregnancy. The CDR3 region is CASSLIQVAGGSTQYF. CDR3 in DNA: TGCGCCAGCAGCTTGATTCAGGTAGCGGGAGGGAGTACGCAGTATTTT.